This T cell receptor beta chain was found in a study of early T cells in non-severe SARS-CoV-2 infection. There are a few counts of this clonotype. TCRdb fed the 5' RACE reads into MiXCR, producing one record per CDR3 protein. This table holds some 58,000 distinct CDR3 sequences, approximately 14% found once. With 6 bases removed from V and 3 bases from J, the gap between germline ends came to 11 bases. Germline values: CDR1 ENHRY, CDR2 SYGVKD. CDR3 length equals 13 residues. The TCR comes from an adult who was a healthcare worker with PCR-confirmed SARS-CoV-2 infection or an uninfected control (not recorded which). Sequencing input: whole blood. The J gene is TRBJ1-2, the V gene TRBV10-3; no definite D call. The CDR3 nucleotides are TGTGCCATCAGCCCCGGCCCCGACTATGGCTACACCTTC. It encodes CAISPGPDYGYTF.